This entry describes one T cell receptor beta chain. These data come from a study of blood T cell repertoires in COVID-19. The overall study: Samples of COVID-19 (acute and convalescent) were obtained from the United States, Italy and Spain. PBMCs, B-cell-depleted T cells, or T cells provided the cDNA or gDNA that made up the material.

Per the study methods: Amplification from reference gene primers served as the basis for estimated nucleated cell counts. The assay was immunoSEQ multiplex PCR, and TCRdb's table has in-frame clones only and misses some. The D gene and trimming were derived from the DNA, and the V and J assignments and clone size from that table. The sample lists a few hundred thousand clones; approximately 80% were seen once. The CDR3 runs 13 residues. With 7 bases clipped from V and 8 bases from J, the junction kept 8 bases outside the gene matches. Sequencing was performed on peripheral blood. The clonotype was recovered from a man aged 45 to 65 with active or convalescent COVID-19. The chain combines TRBV5-7 with TRBJ1-2; TRBD1 aligns across 10 bases. TRBV5-7 has ORF status, its function being uncertain. The CDR3 DNA follows: TGTGCCAGCGGACGGGGGGACAGGGGCGGCTACACCTTC. Residues: CASGRGDRGGYTF.